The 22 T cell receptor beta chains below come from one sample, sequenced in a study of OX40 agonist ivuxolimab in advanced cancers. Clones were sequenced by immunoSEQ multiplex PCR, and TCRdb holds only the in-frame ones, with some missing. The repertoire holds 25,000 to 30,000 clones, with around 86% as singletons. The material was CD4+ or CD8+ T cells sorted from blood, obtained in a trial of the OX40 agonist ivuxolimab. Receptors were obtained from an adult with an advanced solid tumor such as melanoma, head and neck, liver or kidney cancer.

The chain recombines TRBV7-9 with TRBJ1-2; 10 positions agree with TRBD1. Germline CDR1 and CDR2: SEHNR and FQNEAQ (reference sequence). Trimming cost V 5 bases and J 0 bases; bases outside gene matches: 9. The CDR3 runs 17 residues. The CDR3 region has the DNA TGTGCCAGCAGCCCCCGGGACAGGGGTGGGCCTAACTATGGCTACACCTTC. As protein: CASSPRDRGGPNYGYTF. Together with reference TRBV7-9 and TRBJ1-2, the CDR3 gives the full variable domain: DTGVSQNPRHKITKRGQNVTFRCDPISEHNRLYWYRQTLGQGPEFLTYFQNEAQLEKSRLLSDRFSAERPKGSFSTLEIQRTEQGDSAMYLCASSPRDRGGPNYGYTFGSGTRLTVV.

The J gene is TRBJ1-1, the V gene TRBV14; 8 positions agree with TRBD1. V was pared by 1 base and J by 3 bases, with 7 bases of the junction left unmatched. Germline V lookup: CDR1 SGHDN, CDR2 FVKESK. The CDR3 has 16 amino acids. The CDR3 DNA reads TGTGCCAGCAGCCAAGTTCAGGGGGCGCTATACACTGAAGCTTTCTTT. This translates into CASSQVQGALYTEAFF. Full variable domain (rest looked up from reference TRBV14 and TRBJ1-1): EAGVTQFPSHSVIEKGQTVTLRCDPISGHDNLYWYRRVMGKEIKFLLHFVKESKQDESGMPNNRFLAERTGGTYSTLKVQPAELEDSGVYFCASSQVQGALYTEAFFGQGTRLTVV.

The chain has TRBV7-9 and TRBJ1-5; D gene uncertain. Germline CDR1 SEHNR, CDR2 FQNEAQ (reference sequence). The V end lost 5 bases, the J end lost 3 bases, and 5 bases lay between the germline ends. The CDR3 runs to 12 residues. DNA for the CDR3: TGTGCCAGCAGCCCATACAATCAGCCCCAGCATTTT. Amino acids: CASSPYNQPQHF.

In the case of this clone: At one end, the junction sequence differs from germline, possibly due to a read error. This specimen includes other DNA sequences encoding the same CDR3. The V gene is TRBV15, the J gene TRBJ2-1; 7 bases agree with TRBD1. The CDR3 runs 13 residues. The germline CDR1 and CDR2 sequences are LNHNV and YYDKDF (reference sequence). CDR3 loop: CPRARGFYNEQFF. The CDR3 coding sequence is TGCCCCAGGGCCAGGGGGTTTTACAATGAGCAGTTCTTC. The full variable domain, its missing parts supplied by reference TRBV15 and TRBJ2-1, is DAMVIQNPRYQVTQFGKPVTLSCSQTLNHNVMYWYQQKSSQAPKLLFHYYDKDFNNEADTPDNFQSRRPNTSFCFLDIRSPGLGDTAMYLCPRARGFYNEQFFGPGTRLTVL.

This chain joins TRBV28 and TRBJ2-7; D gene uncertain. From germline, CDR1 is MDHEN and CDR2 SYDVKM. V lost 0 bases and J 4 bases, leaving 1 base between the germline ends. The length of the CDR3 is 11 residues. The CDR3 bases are TGTGCCAGCAGTTTATGGTACGAGCAGTACTTC. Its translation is CASSLWYEQYF.

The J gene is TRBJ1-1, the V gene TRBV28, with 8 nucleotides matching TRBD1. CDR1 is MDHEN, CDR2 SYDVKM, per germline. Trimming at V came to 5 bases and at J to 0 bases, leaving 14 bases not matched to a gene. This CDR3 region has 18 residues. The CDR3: CASSTRQGRTGMNTEAFF. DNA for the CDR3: TGTGCCAGCAGTACACGACAGGGGCGTACGGGCATGAACACTGAAGCTTTCTTT.

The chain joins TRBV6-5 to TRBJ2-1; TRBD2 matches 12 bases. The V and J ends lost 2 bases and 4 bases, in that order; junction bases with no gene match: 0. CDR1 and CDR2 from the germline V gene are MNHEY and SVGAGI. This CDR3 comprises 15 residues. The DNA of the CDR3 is TGTGCCAGCAGTTACGGGACTAGCGGGTACAATGAGCAGTTCTTC. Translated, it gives CASSYGTSGYNEQFF.

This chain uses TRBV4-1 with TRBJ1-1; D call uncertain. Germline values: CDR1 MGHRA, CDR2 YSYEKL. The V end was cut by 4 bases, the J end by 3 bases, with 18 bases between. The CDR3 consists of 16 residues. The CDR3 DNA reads TGCGCCAGCAGCCCCCCTGGGCCTACTTTTGACACTGAAGCTTTCTTT. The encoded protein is CASSPPGPTFDTEAFF.

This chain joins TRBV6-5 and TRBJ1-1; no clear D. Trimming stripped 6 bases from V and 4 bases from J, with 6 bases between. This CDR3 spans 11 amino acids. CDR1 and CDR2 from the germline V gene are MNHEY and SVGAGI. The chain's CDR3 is CASRVSTEAFF. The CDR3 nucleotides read TGTGCCAGCAGGGTCAGCACTGAAGCTTTCTTT.

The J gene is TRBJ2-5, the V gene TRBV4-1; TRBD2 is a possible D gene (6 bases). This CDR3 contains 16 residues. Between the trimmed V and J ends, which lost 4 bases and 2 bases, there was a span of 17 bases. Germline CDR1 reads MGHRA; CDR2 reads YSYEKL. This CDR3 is CASSRESPGAQETQYF. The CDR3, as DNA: TGCGCCAGCAGCCGGGAAAGTCCGGGAGCACAAGAGACCCAGTACTTC.

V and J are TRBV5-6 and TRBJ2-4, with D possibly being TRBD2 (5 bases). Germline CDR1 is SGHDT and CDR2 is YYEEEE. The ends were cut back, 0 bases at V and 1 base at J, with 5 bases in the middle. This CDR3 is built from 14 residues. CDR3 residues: CASSLGGAKNIQYF. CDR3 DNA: TGTGCCAGCAGCTTGGGAGGGGCCAAAAACATTCAGTACTTC. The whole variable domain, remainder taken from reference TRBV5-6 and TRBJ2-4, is DAGVTQSPTHLIKTRGQQVTLRCSPKSGHDTVSWYQQALGQGPQFIFQYYEEEERQRGNFPDRFSGHQFPNYSSELNVNALLLGDSALYLCASSLGGAKNIQYFGAGTRLSVL.

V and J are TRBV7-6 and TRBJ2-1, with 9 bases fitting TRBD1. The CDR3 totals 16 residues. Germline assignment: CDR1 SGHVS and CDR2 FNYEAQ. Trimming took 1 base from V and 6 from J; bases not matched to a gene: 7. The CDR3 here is CASSLVGTGHLNEQFF. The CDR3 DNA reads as TGTGCCAGCAGCTTAGTAGGGACAGGGCATCTCAATGAGCAGTTCTTC.

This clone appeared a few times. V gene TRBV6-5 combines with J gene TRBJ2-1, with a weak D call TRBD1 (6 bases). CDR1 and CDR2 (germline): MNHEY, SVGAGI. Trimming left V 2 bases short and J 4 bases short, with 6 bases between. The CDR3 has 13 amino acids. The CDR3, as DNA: TGTGCCAGCAGTTACGGACAGTACAATGAGCAGTTCTTC. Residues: CASSYGQYNEQFF.

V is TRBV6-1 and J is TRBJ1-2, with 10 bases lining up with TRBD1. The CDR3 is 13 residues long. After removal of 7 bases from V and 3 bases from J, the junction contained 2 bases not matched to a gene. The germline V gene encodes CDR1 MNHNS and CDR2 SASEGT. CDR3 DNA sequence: TGTGCCAGCAAGGACAGGGGGTACTATGGCTACACCTTC. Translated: CASKDRGYYGYTF.

The CDR3 loop is CASSGGSSGWGNEQFF. The CDR3 nucleotides read TGCGCCAGCAGCGGAGGGTCGAGCGGATGGGGCAATGAGCAGTTCTTC. The chain uses TRBV5-1 and TRBJ2-1, with D perhaps TRBD2 (6 bases). This CDR3 has 16 residues. Trimming cost V 4 bases and J 6 bases, with 20 bases left between them. Germline CDR1 is SGHRS and CDR2 is YFSETQ.

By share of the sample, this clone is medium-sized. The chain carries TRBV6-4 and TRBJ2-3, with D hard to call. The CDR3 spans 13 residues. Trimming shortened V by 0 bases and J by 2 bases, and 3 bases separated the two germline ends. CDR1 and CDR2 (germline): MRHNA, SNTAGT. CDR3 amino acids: CASSDSVTDTQYF. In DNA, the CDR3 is TGTGCCAGCAGTGACTCAGTCACAGATACGCAGTATTTT.

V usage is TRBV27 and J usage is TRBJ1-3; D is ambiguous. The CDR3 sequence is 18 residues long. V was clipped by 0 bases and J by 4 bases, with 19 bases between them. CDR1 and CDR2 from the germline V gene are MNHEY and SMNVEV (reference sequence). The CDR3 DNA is TGTGCCAGCAGTTTATCCACACCGGACCGTTCAGCAGGAAACACCATATATTTT. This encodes CASSLSTPDRSAGNTIYF.

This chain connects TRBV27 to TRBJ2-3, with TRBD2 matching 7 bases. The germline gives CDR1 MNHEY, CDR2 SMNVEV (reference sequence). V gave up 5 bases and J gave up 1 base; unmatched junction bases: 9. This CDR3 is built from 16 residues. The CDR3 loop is CASSRVTAGGTDTQYF. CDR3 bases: TGTGCCAGCAGTAGGGTAACCGCGGGAGGCACAGATACGCAGTATTTT.

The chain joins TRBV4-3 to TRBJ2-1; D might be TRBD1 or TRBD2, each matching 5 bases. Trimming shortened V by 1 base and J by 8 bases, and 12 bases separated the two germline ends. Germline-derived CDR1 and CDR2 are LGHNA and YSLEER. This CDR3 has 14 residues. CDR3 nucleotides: TGCGCCAGCAGCCAAGGAGGGACCGGCGATGAGCAGTTCTTC. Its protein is CASSQGGTGDEQFF.

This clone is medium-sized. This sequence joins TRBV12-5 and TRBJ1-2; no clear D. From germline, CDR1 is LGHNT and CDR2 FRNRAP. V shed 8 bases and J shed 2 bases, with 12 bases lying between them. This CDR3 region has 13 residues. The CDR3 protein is CASCPGSNYGYTF. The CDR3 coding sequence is TGTGCTAGTTGTCCGGGCAGCAACTATGGCTACACCTTC.

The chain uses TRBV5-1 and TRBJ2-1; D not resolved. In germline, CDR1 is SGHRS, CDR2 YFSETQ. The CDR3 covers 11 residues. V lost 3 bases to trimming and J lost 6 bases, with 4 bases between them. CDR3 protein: CASSSLNEQFF. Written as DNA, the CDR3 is TGCGCCAGCAGCTCCCTCAATGAGCAGTTCTTC.

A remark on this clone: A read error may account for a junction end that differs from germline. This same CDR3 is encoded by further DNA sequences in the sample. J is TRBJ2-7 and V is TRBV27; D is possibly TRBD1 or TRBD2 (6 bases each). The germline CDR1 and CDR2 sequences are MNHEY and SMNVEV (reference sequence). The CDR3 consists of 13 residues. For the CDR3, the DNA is TGTGCCAGCAGAGGGGGGTCGTTCTACGAACAGTACTTC. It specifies CASRGGSFYEQYF.